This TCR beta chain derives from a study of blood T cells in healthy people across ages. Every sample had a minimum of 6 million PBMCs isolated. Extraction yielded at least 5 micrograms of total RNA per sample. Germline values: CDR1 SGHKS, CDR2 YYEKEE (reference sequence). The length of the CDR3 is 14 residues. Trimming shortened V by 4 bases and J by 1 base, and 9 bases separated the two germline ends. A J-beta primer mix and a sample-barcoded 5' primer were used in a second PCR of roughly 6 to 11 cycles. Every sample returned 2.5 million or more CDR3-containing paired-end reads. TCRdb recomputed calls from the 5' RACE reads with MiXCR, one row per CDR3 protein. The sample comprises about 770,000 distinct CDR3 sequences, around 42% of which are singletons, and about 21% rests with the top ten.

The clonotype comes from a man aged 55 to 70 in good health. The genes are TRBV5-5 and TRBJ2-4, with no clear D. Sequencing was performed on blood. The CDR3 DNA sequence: TGTGCCAGCAGCGAGACTCTTGCCAAAAACATTCAGTACTTC. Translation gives CASSETLAKNIQYF.